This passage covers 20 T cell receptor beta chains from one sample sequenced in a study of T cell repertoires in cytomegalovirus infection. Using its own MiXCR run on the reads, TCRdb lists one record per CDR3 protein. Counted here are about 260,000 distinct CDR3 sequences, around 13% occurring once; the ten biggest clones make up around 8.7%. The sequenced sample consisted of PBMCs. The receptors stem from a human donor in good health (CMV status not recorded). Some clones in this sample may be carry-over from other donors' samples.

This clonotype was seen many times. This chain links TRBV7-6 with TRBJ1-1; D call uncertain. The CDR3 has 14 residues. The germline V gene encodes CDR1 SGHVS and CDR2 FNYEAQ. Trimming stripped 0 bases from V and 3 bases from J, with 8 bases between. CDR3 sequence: CASSLAFSDTEAFF. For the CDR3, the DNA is TGTGCCAGCAGCTTAGCCTTTTCCGACACTGAAGCTTTCTTT. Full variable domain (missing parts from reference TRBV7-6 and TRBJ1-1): GAGVSQSPRYKVTKRGQDVALRCDPISGHVSLYWYRQALGQGPEFLTYFNYEAQQDKSGLPNDRFSAERPEGSISTLTIQRTEQRDSAMYRCASSLAFSDTEAFFGQGTRLTVV.

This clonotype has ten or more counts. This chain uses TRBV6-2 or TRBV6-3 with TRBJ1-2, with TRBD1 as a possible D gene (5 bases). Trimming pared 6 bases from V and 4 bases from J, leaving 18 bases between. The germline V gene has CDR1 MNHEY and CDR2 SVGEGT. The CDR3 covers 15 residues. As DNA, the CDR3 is TGTGCCAGCAGGACAACAGGAGAAACACCCTATGGCTACACCTTC. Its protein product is CASRTTGETPYGYTF.

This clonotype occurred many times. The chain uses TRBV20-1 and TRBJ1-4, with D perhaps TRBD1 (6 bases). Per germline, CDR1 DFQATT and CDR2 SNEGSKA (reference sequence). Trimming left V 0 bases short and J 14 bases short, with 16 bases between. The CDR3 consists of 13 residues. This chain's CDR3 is CSAREDSPEGLFF. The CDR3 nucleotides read TGCAGTGCTAGAGAGGACAGTCCCGAGGGGCTGTTTTTT.

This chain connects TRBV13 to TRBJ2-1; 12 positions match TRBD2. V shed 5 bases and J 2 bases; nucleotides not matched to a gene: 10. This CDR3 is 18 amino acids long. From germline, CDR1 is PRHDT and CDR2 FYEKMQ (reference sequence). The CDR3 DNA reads TGTGCCAGCAGCACACGGGGACTAGCGGGCGATCCCTACAATGAGCAGTTCTTC. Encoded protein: CASSTRGLAGDPYNEQFF.

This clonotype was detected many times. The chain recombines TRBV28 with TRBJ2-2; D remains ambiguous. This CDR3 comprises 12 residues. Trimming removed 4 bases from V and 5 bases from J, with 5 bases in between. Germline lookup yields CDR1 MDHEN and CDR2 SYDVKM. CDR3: CASSSNTGELFF. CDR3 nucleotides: TGTGCCAGCAGTTCCAATACCGGGGAGCTGTTTTTT.

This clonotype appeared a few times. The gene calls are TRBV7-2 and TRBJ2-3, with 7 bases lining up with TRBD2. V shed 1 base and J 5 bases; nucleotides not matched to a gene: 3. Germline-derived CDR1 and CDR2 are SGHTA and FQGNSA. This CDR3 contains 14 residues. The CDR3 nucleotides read TGTGCCAGCAGCTTAGGTCCGGGAGGAGATACGCAGTATTTT. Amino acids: CASSLGPGGDTQYF. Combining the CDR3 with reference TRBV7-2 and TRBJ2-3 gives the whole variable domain GAGVSQSPSNKVTEKGKDVELRCDPISGHTALYWYRQSLGQGLEFLIYFQGNSAPDKSGLPSDRFSAERTGGSVSTLTIQRTQQEDSAVYLCASSLGPGGDTQYFGPGTRLTVL.

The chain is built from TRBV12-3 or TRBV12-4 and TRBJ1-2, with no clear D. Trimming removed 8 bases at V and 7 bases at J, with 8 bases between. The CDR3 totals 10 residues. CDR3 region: CASAGSGYTF. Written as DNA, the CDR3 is TGTGCCAGCGCTGGCAGTGGCTACACCTTC.

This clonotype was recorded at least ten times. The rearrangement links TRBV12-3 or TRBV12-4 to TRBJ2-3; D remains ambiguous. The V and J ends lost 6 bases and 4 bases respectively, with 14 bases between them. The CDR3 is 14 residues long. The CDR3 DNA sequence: TGTGCCAGCAGCCTAGAATCAGCCCCAGATACGCAGTATTTT. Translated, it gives CASSLESAPDTQYF.

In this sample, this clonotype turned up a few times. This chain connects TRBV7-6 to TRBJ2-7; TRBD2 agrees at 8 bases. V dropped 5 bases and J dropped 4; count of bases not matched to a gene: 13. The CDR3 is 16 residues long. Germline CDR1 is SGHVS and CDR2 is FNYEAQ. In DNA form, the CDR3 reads TGTGCCAGCAGCGACCCCGGGGGGGGGGCGAGATACGAGCAGTACTTC. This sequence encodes CASSDPGGGARYEQYF.

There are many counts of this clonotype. CDR3 bases: TGTGCCAGCAGCTTGACATACGTCACCGGGGAGCTGTTTTTT. Its translation is CASSLTYVTGELFF. V usage is TRBV7-2 and J usage is TRBJ2-2; D unresolved. CDR3 length: 14 amino acids. Germline values: CDR1 SGHTA, CDR2 FQGNSA. Trimming shortened V by 3 bases and J by 4 bases, and 9 bases separated the two germline ends.

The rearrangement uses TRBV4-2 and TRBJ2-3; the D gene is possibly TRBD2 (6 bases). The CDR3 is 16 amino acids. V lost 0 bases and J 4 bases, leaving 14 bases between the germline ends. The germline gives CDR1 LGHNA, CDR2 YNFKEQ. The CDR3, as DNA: TGTGCCAGCAGCCAAGATGGGAGACTAGTCTCAGATACGCAGTATTTT. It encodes CASSQDGRLVSDTQYF.

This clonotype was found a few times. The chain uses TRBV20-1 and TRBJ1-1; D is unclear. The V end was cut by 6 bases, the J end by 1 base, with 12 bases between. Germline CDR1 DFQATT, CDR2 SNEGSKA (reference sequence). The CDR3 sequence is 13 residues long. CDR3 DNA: TGCAGTGCCCGCCGGGATCCGAACACTGAAGCTTTCTTT. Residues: CSARRDPNTEAFF.

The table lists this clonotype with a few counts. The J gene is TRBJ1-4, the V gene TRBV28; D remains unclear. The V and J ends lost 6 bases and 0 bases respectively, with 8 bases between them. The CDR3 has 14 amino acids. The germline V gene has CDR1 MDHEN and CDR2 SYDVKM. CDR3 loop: CASRNSATNEKLFF. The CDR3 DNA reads TGTGCCAGCAGAAACAGTGCAACTAATGAAAAACTGTTTTTT. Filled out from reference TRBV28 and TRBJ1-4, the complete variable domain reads DVKVTQSSRYLVKRTGEKVFLECVQDMDHENMFWYRQDPGLGLRLIYFSYDVKMKEKGDIPEGYSVSREKKERFSLILESASTNQTSMYLCASRNSATNEKLFFGSGTQLSVL.

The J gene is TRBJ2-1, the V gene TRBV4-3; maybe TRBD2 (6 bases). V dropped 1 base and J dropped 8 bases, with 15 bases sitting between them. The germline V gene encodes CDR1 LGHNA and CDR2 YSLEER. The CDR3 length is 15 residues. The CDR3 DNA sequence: TGCGCCAGCAGCCAAGTCGCAGGGAGGAATGATGAGCAGTTCTTC. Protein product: CASSQVAGRNDEQFF.

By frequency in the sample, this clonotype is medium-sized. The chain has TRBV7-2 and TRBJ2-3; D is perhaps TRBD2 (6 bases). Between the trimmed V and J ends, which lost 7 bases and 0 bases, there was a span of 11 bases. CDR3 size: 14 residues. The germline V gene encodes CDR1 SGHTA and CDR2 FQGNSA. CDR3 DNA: TGTGCCAGCAACTTTGGGGGGAGCACAGATACGCAGTATTTT. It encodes CASNFGGSTDTQYF.

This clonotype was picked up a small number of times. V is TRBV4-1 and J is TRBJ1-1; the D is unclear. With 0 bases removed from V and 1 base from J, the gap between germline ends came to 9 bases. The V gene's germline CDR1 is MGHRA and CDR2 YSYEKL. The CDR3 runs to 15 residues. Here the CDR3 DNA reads TGCGCCAGCAGCCAAGAACTTGTCCAGAACACTGAAGCTTTCTTT. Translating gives CASSQELVQNTEAFF.

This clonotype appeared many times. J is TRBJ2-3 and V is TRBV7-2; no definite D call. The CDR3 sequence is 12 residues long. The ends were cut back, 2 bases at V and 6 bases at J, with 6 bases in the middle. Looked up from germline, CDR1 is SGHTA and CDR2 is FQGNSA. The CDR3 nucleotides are TGTGCCAGCAGCTTAACTGGCGATACGCAGTATTTT. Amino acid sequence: CASSLTGDTQYF.

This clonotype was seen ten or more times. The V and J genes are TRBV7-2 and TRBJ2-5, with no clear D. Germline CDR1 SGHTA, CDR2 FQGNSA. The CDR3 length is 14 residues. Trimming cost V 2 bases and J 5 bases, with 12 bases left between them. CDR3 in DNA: TGTGCCAGCAGCTTAAGTTGGATTGCGGAGACCCAGTACTTC. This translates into CASSLSWIAETQYF.

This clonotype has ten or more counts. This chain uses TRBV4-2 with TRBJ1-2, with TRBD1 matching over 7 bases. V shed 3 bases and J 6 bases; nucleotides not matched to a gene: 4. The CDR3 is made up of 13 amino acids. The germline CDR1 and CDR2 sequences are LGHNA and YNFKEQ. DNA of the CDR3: TGTGCCAGCAGCCAGTCAAGGGGGCATGGCTACACCTTC. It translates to CASSQSRGHGYTF.

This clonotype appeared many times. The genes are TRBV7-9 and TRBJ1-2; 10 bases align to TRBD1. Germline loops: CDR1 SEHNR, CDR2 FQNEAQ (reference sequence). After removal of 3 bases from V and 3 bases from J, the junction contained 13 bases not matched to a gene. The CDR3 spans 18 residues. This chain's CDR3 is CASSFPSPGQGRDYGYTF. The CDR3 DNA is TGTGCCAGCAGCTTTCCTAGCCCGGGACAGGGGCGGGACTATGGCTACACCTTC.